Each of the 17 T cell receptor beta chains below was sequenced from the same sample in a study of low-dose radiotherapy and immunotherapy resistance in tumors. First-strand cDNA relied on TRAV- and TRBV-specific primers spanning alpha and beta chains. Using a constant-region primer together with a V-primer adapter, TCRs were subjected to around 20 PCR cycles of amplification. TCRdb fed the reads into MiXCR, producing one record per CDR3 protein. The table shows about 39,000 distinct CDR3 sequences, with roughly 30% occurring only once. Stated time point: before trial treatment. The specimen comprised PBMCs, sampled before treatment. The receptor set was obtained from a male donor with gallbladder cancer.

The rearrangement links TRBV28 to TRBJ2-3; weak D call: TRBD2 (5 bases). Per germline, CDR1 MDHEN and CDR2 SYDVKM. The germline V and J ends were trimmed by 6 bases and 2 bases, with 15 bases remaining between them. The length of the CDR3 is 15 residues. The CDR3 region has the DNA TGTGCCAGCAGGAGTTGGGGAGTCTTCACAGATACGCAGTATTTT. This gives the protein CASRSWGVFTDTQYF.

The rearrangement uses TRBV27 and TRBJ1-5; 7 positions agree with TRBD1. This CDR3 region has 13 residues. The germline V gene has CDR1 MNHEY and CDR2 SMNVEV (reference sequence). The V and J ends lost 0 bases and 7 bases, in that order; junction bases with no gene match: 0. CDR3 in amino acids: CASSLSGGQPQHF. For the CDR3, the DNA is TGTGCCAGCAGTTTATCAGGGGGCCAGCCCCAGCATTTT.

This clonotype has ten or more counts. The chain recombines TRBV7-2 with TRBJ2-1, with 9 bases aligning to TRBD2. The J segment lost 4 bases and the V segment lost 5 bases, leaving 3 bases of the junction unmatched. Per the germline V gene, CDR1 is SGHTA and CDR2 is FQGNSA. The CDR3 extends over 14 amino acids. The CDR3 DNA reads TGTGCCAGCAGCCCGACTAGCGGATACAATGAGCAGTTCTTC. Its translation is CASSPTSGYNEQFF. The variable domain in full, completed from reference TRBV7-2 and TRBJ2-1, reads GAGVSQSPSNKVTEKGKDVELRCDPISGHTALYWYRQSLGQGLEFLIYFQGNSAPDKSGLPSDRFSAERTGGSVSTLTIQRTQQEDSAVYLCASSPTSGYNEQFFGPGTRLTVL.

This clonotype was seen more than once but under ten times. The rearrangement uses TRBV13 and TRBJ2-5; D is ambiguous. V lost 1 base to trimming and J lost 5 bases, with 11 bases between them. This CDR3 contains 14 residues. Germline assignment: CDR1 PRHDT and CDR2 FYEKMQ (reference sequence). CDR3 protein: CASSLAASWETQYF. CDR3 nucleotides: TGTGCCAGCAGCTTAGCCGCTAGTTGGGAGACCCAGTACTTC. The full variable domain, its missing parts supplied by reference TRBV13 and TRBJ2-5, is AAGVIQSPRHLIKEKRETATLKCYPIPRHDTVYWYQQGPGQDPQFLISFYEKMQSDKGSIPDRFSAQQFSDYHSELNMSSLELGDSALYFCASSLAASWETQYFGPGTRLLVL.

Concerning this clonotype: One junction end does not reproduce the germline sequence, and a read error may be involved. The chain joins TRBV7-2 to TRBJ2-3; 11 bases fit TRBD2. Germline values: CDR1 SGHTA, CDR2 FQGNSA. CDR3 size: 12 residues. CDR3 sequence (DNA): TGTGCCAGCAGCTCATCAACTAGCGGGGGCGTATTT. Protein: CASSSSTSGGVF.

The sample holds many counts of this clonotype. The rearrangement links TRBV7-9 to TRBJ2-3, with D unclear. Germline CDR1 and CDR2: SEHNR and FQNEAQ (reference sequence). V was cut by 1 base and J by 0 bases, with 8 bases left in between. This CDR3 spans 15 amino acids. CDR3 in amino acids: CASSLGQASTDTQYF. The CDR3 nucleotides read TGTGCCAGCAGCTTAGGTCAGGCGAGCACAGATACGCAGTATTTT.

This clonotype was counted many times. The chain recombines TRBV6-6 with TRBJ2-5; the D gene is possibly TRBD2 (5 bases). CDR1 is MNHNY, CDR2 SVGAGI, per germline (reference sequence). V lost 7 bases and J 2 bases, leaving 11 bases between the germline ends. The CDR3 spans 13 residues. The CDR3 DNA reads as TGTGCCAGCACCCTACTAGGGCAAGAGACCCAGTACTTC. As protein: CASTLLGQETQYF.

About this clonotype itself: The conserved phenylalanine or tryptophan is not found at the CDR3 terminus, so this likely reflects a read error. The rearrangement uses TRBV5-1 and TRBJ2-3; TRBD1 matches at 7 bases. The CDR3 sequence is 16 residues long. The V segment lost 2 bases and the J segment 2 bases; nucleotides outside the gene matches: 8. From germline, CDR1 is SGHRS and CDR2 YFSETQ. CDR3 in DNA: TGCGCCAGCAGCTTTTCTGGGACAGCCAACACAGATACGCAGTATTTA. As protein: CASSFSGTANTDTQYL.

About this clonotype: One base separates it from a far larger clone, so it is likely a read error. The V and J genes are TRBV1 and TRBJ2-5; the table's TRBD1 call for D was not verified on the DNA. TRBV1 has pseudogene status. The CDR3 is 15 residues long. CDR3 DNA: TGCGCCAGCAGCCTCCAGACAGGGCTAGGGGAGACCCGGTACTTC. Encoded protein: CASSLQTGLGETRYF.

This clonotype was observed at least ten times. This chain joins TRBV7-2 and TRBJ2-7, with a weak D call TRBD2 (6 bases). Deletions cut 4 bases from V and 2 bases from J, with 9 bases between. Germline assignment: CDR1 SGHTA and CDR2 FQGNSA. The CDR3 extends over 13 amino acids. The CDR3 region has the DNA TGTGCCAGCAGCTGGGACTCCACCTACGAGCAGTACTTC. Protein: CASSWDSTYEQYF.

This clonotype appeared many times. The V gene is TRBV6-5, the J gene TRBJ2-7; 11 bases align to TRBD1. The CDR3 spans 15 residues. Unmatched junction bases numbered 1, after V lost 0 bases and J lost 3 bases. Germline CDR1 is MNHEY and CDR2 is SVGAGI. For the CDR3, the DNA is TGTGCCAGCAGTTACTCCGGGACAGGGGGCTACGAGCAGTACTTC. Translated: CASSYSGTGGYEQYF.

This clonotype has a count of ten or more. The rearrangement uses TRBV19 and TRBJ2-2; tentatively, D is TRBD2 (5 bases). V was trimmed by 2 bases and J by 4 bases, leaving 17 bases between them. The CDR3 totals 17 residues. Germline loops: CDR1 LNHDA, CDR2 SQIVND (reference sequence). Here the CDR3 reads CASSIRGRGSGTGELFF. The CDR3 bases are TGTGCCAGTAGTATACGAGGGCGTGGGAGCGGCACCGGGGAGCTGTTTTTT.

The DNA for the CDR3 is TGCAGCGTGGGGTGGACAGGGGTGAATCAGCCCCAGCATTTT. The encoded protein is CSVGWTGVNQPQHF. The V call is TRBV29-1, the J call TRBJ1-5; TRBD1 agrees at 9 bases. The CDR3 consists of 14 residues. With 6 bases clipped from V and 4 bases from J, the junction kept 7 bases outside the gene matches. Germline CDR1 SQVTM, CDR2 ANQGSEA.

The chain carries TRBV6-5 and TRBJ1-5; TRBD1 might be the D (6 bases). The CDR3 covers 15 residues. Trimming took 6 bases from V and 2 from J, leaving 14 bases between them. Germline CDR1 reads MNHEY; CDR2 reads SVGAGI. The CDR3 sequence: CASSPGVRGNQPQHF. DNA for the CDR3: TGTGCCAGCAGCCCAGGGGTTAGGGGCAATCAGCCCCAGCATTTT.

This clonotype showed up many times. This chain uses TRBV7-2 with TRBJ2-1, with 12 bases matching TRBD2. With 6 bases clipped from V and 7 bases from J, the junction kept 4 bases outside the gene matches. CDR1 is SGHTA and CDR2 is FQGNSA in the germline V gene. CDR3 length: 14 amino acids. This CDR3 reads CASSPGTSGNEQFF. The CDR3 bases are TGTGCCAGCAGTCCCGGGACTAGCGGGAATGAGCAGTTCTTC.

This clonotype has ten or more counts. The V gene is TRBV3-1, the J gene TRBJ2-7, with TRBD1 as a possible D gene (6 bases). CDR1 is LGHDT and CDR2 is YNNKEL in the germline V gene (reference sequence). The CDR3 runs to 14 residues. The V gene lost 4 bases and the J gene lost 2 bases, with 12 bases spanning the gap. The CDR3 sequence is CASSPRTAPYEQYF. CDR3 sequence (DNA): TGTGCCAGCAGCCCCAGGACAGCCCCCTACGAGCAGTACTTC.

The chain links TRBV12-3 or TRBV12-4 to TRBJ2-3, with no clear D. The CDR3 runs 14 residues. Between the trimmed V and J ends, which lost 3 bases and 2 bases, there was a span of 9 bases. DNA of the CDR3: TGTGCCAGCAGTTTCAGCAGCAACACAGATACGCAGTATTTT. It specifies CASSFSSNTDTQYF.